This T cell receptor (beta chain) was recovered during a study of CD8 T cells in Susac syndrome. With random hexamers, 0.5 to 1 ug RNA was reverse transcribed. One entry per CDR3 protein, called by TCRdb with MiXCR from the immunoSEQ multiplex PCR reads. Seen here are about 66,000 distinct CDR3 sequences, approximately 94% observed once, and the top ten hold 0.5% to 0.6%. The CDR3 has 12 residues. Germline-derived CDR1 and CDR2 are SQVTM and ANQGSEA. V shed 5 bases and J shed 5 bases, with 9 bases lying between them. The J gene is TRBJ2-2, the V gene TRBV29-1, with D maybe TRBD2 (5 bases). The receptor was isolated from a human donor with multiple sclerosis. Sequenced material: CD8+ T cells from PBMCs. The CDR3 bases are TGCAGCGTTCGGGGTTTTACCGGGGAGCTGTTTTTT. Encoded protein: CSVRGFTGELFF.